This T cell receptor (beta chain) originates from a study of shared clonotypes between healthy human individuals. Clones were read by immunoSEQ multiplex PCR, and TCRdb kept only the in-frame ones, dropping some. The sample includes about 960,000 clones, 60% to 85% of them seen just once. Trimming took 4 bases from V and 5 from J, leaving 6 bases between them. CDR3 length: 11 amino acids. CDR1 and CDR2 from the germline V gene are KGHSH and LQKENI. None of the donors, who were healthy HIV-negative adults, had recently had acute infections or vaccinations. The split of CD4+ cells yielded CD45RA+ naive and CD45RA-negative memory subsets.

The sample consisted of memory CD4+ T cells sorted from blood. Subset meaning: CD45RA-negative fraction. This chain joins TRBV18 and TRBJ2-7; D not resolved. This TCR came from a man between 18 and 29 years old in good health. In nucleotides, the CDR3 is TGTGCCAGCTCACTGGATAACGAGCAGTACTTC. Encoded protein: CASSLDNEQYF.